This passage covers 19 T cell receptor beta chains from one sample sequenced in a study of CD8 T cells in Susac syndrome. A quantity of about 0.5 to 1 ug RNA underwent reverse transcription using random hexamers. TCRdb redid the calling of the immunoSEQ multiplex PCR reads with MiXCR, one entry per CDR3 protein. Of 95,000 to 150,000 distinct CDR3 sequences in the sample, 90% to 95% were seen once. The material sequenced was CD8+ T cells from PBMCs. The receptors come from a human donor with Susac syndrome.

The chain employs TRBV5-6 and TRBJ1-6, with TRBD1 as a possible D gene (5 bases). CDR1 and CDR2 from the germline V gene are SGHDT and YYEEEE. Trimming removed 7 bases from V and 14 bases from J, with 22 bases in between. The CDR3 spans 14 residues. CDR3 nucleotide sequence: TGTGCCAGCGCACAGGTAGGGGTCCCATCGTCCCTCCACTTT. Protein: CASAQVGVPSSLHF.

The chain couples TRBV20-1 to TRBJ2-7; 9 nucleotides agree with TRBD2. The J segment lost 1 base and the V segment lost 1 base, leaving 5 bases of the junction unmatched. Germline V gene lookup returns CDR1 DFQATT and CDR2 SNEGSKA (reference sequence). The CDR3 covers 15 residues. In nucleotides, the CDR3 is TGCAGTGCTAGAGCTGCGGGGGGGCCTTCCTACGAGCAGTACTTC. It encodes CSARAAGGPSYEQYF.

The J gene is TRBJ2-5, the V gene TRBV13; D not certain. Germline loops: CDR1 PRHDT, CDR2 FYEKMQ (reference sequence). The CDR3 is made up of 14 amino acids. V gave up 3 bases and J gave up 0 bases, with 8 bases separating them. The CDR3 region is CASSFSQYQETQYF. Written as DNA, the CDR3 is TGTGCCAGCAGCTTCTCCCAGTACCAAGAGACCCAGTACTTC.

The rearrangement links TRBV7-8 to TRBJ2-3; 9 bases align to TRBD2. The CDR3 length is 16 residues. Looked up from germline, CDR1 is SGHVS and CDR2 is FQNEAQ. With V trimmed by 1 base and J by 6 bases, 8 bases remained unmatched. CDR3 nucleotide sequence: TGTGCCAGCAGCTTAGTGCTGCGGGGGGGCCGCGATACGCAGTATTTT. Translation: CASSLVLRGGRDTQYF.

V gene TRBV5-1 combines with J gene TRBJ2-2; D unclear. This CDR3 comprises 18 residues. In germline, CDR1 is SGHRS, CDR2 YFSETQ. V gave up 0 bases and J gave up 1 base, with 16 bases separating them. CDR3 coding DNA: TGCGCCAGCAGCTTGGTTGATGGGGTCGAGATGAACACCGGGGAGCTGTTTTTT. Encoded protein: CASSLVDGVEMNTGELFF.

The J gene is TRBJ2-5, the V gene TRBV24-1, with TRBD1 matching over 7 bases. V dropped 3 bases and J dropped 2; count of bases not matched to a gene: 11. There are 17 residues in the CDR3. CDR1 is KGHDR, CDR2 SFDVKD, per germline. The CDR3 is CATSDPRQGRGQETQYF. Written as DNA, the CDR3 is TGTGCCACCAGTGATCCTCGACAGGGTAGAGGGCAAGAGACCCAGTACTTC.

The chain combines TRBV25-1 with TRBJ2-4, with D perhaps matching TRBD1 (5 bases). Trimming removed 0 bases from V and 4 bases from J, with 10 bases in between. The CDR3 is 15 amino acids. CDR1 is MGHDK and CDR2 is SYGVNS in the germline V gene. CDR3 protein: CASSEYQGAKNIQYF. Here the CDR3 DNA reads TGTGCCAGCAGTGAATATCAAGGGGCAAAAAACATTCAGTACTTC.

The genes are TRBV29-1 and TRBJ1-2; no firm D call. Germline lookup yields CDR1 SQVTM and CDR2 ANQGSEA. The V end was cut by 3 bases, the J end by 4 bases, with 9 bases between. This CDR3 contains 12 residues. The CDR3 sequence: CSVDRGTYGYTF. The CDR3 coding sequence is TGCAGCGTTGACAGAGGCACCTATGGCTACACCTTC. Using reference TRBV29-1 and TRBJ1-2 for the parts outside the CDR3, the full variable domain is SAVISQKPSRDICQRGTSLTIQCQVDSQVTMMFWYRQQPGQSLTLIATANQGSEATYESGFVIDKFPISRPNLTFSTLTVSNMSPEDSSIYLCSVDRGTYGYTFGSGTRLTVV.

The chain carries TRBV12-3 or TRBV12-4 and TRBJ2-1, with 14 bases identical to TRBD2. The CDR3 has 18 amino acids. J was trimmed by 8 bases and V by 6 bases; bases with no gene match: 15. The CDR3 DNA is TGTGCCAGCAGCCCGGGACTAGCGGGGGAGCTCCTAACCGATGAGCAGTTCTTC. It yields the protein CASSPGLAGELLTDEQFF.

This chain joins TRBV29-1 and TRBJ2-7; D might be TRBD2 (6 bases). Germline CDR1 and CDR2: SQVTM and ANQGSEA. The CDR3 is 12 amino acids. Trimming shortened V by 6 bases and J by 0 bases, and 9 bases separated the two germline ends. The CDR3 DNA reads TGCAGCGTGGGACTGGACTCCTACGAGCAGTACTTC. Its protein product is CSVGLDSYEQYF.

CDR3 amino acids: CASSFLRDSSYEQYF. The CDR3 DNA is TGTGCCAGCAGCTTCCTCCGGGACAGCTCCTACGAGCAGTACTTC. This chain links TRBV11-1 with TRBJ2-7, with TRBD1 matching 7 bases. Germline CDR1 and CDR2: SGHAT and FQDESV (reference sequence). J was trimmed by 0 bases and V by 3 bases; bases with no gene match: 5. The CDR3 length is 15 residues.

CDR3 amino acids: CSVPDVGRGGYEQYF. The CDR3 nucleotides read TGCAGTGTACCCGATGTGGGAAGGGGTGGCTACGAGCAGTACTTC. The chain carries TRBV20-1 and TRBJ2-7, with a tentative D call TRBD1 (5 bases). V shed 7 bases and J shed 3 bases, with 22 bases lying between them. Germline CDR1 and CDR2: DFQATT and SNEGSKA (reference sequence). CDR3 size: 15 residues.

The chain joins TRBV4-3 to TRBJ2-4; perhaps TRBD2 as D (5 bases). The CDR3 extends over 16 amino acids. Between the trimmed V and J ends, which lost 5 bases and 0 bases, there was a span of 14 bases. Germline lookup yields CDR1 LGHNA and CDR2 YSLEER. As DNA, the CDR3 is TGCGCCAGCAGCACGAGGAGAAGCGGAGCCAAAAACATTCAGTACTTC. Its protein product is CASSTRRSGAKNIQYF.

The chain couples TRBV29-1 to TRBJ1-1; TRBD1 aligns across 7 bases. With 4 bases clipped from V and 7 bases from J, the junction kept 9 bases outside the gene matches. The CDR3 spans 13 residues. Germline V lookup: CDR1 SQVTM, CDR2 ANQGSEA. The CDR3 sequence is CSVARDSSDEAFF. In nucleotides, the CDR3 is TGCAGCGTTGCACGGGACAGTTCGGATGAAGCTTTCTTT.

The rearrangement links TRBV20-1 to TRBJ2-7; D unclear. The germline gives CDR1 DFQATT, CDR2 SNEGSKA (reference sequence). This CDR3 is built from 14 residues. V was cut by 0 bases and J by 0 bases, with 9 bases left in between. CDR3 protein: CSARDSTYSYEQYF. In DNA form, the CDR3 reads TGCAGTGCTAGAGATAGCACCTACTCCTACGAGCAGTACTTC.

A single count supports this clonotype. This CDR3 is CASSIDRDRYTF. DNA of the CDR3: TGTGCCAGTAGTATCGACAGGGATCGATACACCTTC. The genes are TRBV19 and TRBJ1-2; TRBD1 agrees at 7 bases. Trimming took 3 bases from V and 11 from J; bases not matched to a gene: 6. The germline CDR1 and CDR2 sequences are LNHDA and SQIVND (reference sequence). The CDR3 sequence is 12 residues long.

The chain employs TRBV27 and TRBJ2-7, with 9 bases matching TRBD1. The germline V gene encodes CDR1 MNHEY and CDR2 SMNVEV (reference sequence). The CDR3 extends over 13 amino acids. The trim removed 5 bases at V and 6 bases at J, leaving 5 bases unmatched. In DNA, the CDR3 is TGTGCCAGCAGTCCGGGACAGGGAACCGAGCAGTACTTC. Translation: CASSPGQGTEQYF.

The rearrangement joins TRBV4-3 to TRBJ2-3; no reliable D call. V was pared by 0 bases and J by 8 bases, with 12 bases between. CDR3 size: 14 residues. CDR1 and CDR2 from the germline V gene are LGHNA and YSLEER. The CDR3 here is CASSQERLETTQYF. CDR3 sequence (DNA): TGCGCCAGCAGCCAAGAGCGACTGGAGACTACGCAGTATTTT.

V is TRBV15 and J is TRBJ1-5; tentative D call: TRBD1 (5 bases). Per the germline V gene, CDR1 is LNHNV and CDR2 is YYDKDF (reference sequence). The CDR3 is 15 residues long. The germline V and J ends were trimmed by 3 bases and 0 bases, with 9 bases remaining between them. This chain's CDR3 is CATSSFRDSNQPQHF. The CDR3 coding sequence is TGTGCCACCAGCAGCTTCAGGGATAGCAATCAGCCCCAGCATTTT.